The 13 T cell receptor beta chains reported below all come from one sample, sequenced in a study of T cell clonality in common variable immunodeficiency. Repertoires were generated with immunoSEQ multiplex PCR, while TCRdb's copy carries only in-frame clones and drops some. Singletons are absent from the sample, which has about 35,000 clones. Material: peripheral blood mononuclear cells. These receptors originate from a person between 18 and 75 years old in good health.

At least ten counts were recorded for this clone. The CDR3 end is not reached by the read, which stops 3 residues before it; the germline J gene fills it in. The V call is TRBV19, the J call TRBJ1-2; D may be TRBD1 (6 bases). Deletions cut 7 bases from V and 7 bases from J, with 16 bases between. The CDR3 totals 13 residues. Germline V gene lookup returns CDR1 LNHDA and CDR2 SQIVND (reference sequence). Partial CDR3 DNA: TGTGCCAGTACCAACCAGGGGAGAAGTGGC. This gives the protein CASTNQGRSG. The whole CDR3 sequence reads CASTNQGRSGYTF.

This clone was seen repeatedly, ten times or more. The CDR3 end lies 3 residues beyond the end of the read and is filled in from the germline J gene. The rearrangement joins TRBV6-1 to TRBJ1-6; weak D call: TRBD1 (5 bases). The CDR3 has 14 residues. V shed 4 bases and J shed 4 bases, with 8 bases lying between them. Per germline, CDR1 MNHNS and CDR2 SASEGT. The CDR3 region is CASSGGQYNSPLHF. CDR3 DNA, as far as it was read: TGTGCCAGCAGTGGGGGCCAATATAATTCACCC.

The sample holds many counts of this clone. Coverage ceases 3 residues before the CDR3 finishes, and the germline J gene fills in the end. V usage is TRBV5-4 and J usage is TRBJ2-1, with TRBD2 identical over 10 bases. With 1 base clipped from V and 4 bases from J, the junction kept 2 bases outside the gene matches. This CDR3 has 15 residues. Germline loops: CDR1 SGHNT, CDR2 YYREEE (reference sequence). The CDR3 loop is CASSLTSGMYNEQFF. CDR3 DNA (partial): TGTGCCAGCAGCTTGACTAGCGGGATGTACAATGAG.

This clone was recorded many times. The missing CDR3 end, 3 residues past where the read stops, is filled in from the germline J gene. The gene calls are TRBV30 and TRBJ1-1, with 10 bases fitting TRBD1. Germline values: CDR1 GTSNPN, CDR2 SVGIG (reference sequence). This CDR3 spans 14 amino acids. V was pared by 8 bases and J by 1 base, with 7 bases of the junction left unmatched. CDR3 DNA, as far as it was read: TGTGCCACGGACAGGGGGTCTTCGAACACTGAA. The encoded protein is CATDRGSSNTE. In full, the CDR3 is CATDRGSSNTEAFF. The full variable domain, completed using reference TRBV30 and TRBJ1-1, is SQTIHQWPATLVQPVGSPLSLECTVEGTSNPNLYWYRQAAGRGLQLLFYSVGIGQISSEVPQNLSASRPQDRQFILSSKKLLLSDSGFYLCATDRGSSNTEAFFGQGTRLTVV.

The sample holds a few counts of this clone. The CDR3 is CASRFGGAEGETQYF. The CDR3 DNA, read in part, is TGTGCCAGTAGGTTCGGTGGTGCGGAGGGGGAGACG. The chain joins TRBV19 to TRBJ2-3, with D perhaps being TRBD1 or TRBD2 (6 bases each). With the read ending 3 residues before the CDR3 end, the germline J gene is used to fill in that end. CDR3 length: 15 residues. Germline V lookup: CDR1 LNHDA, CDR2 SQIVND (reference sequence). The full variable domain, completed using reference TRBV19 and TRBJ2-3, is DGGITQSPKYLFRKEGQNVTLSCEQNLNHDAMYWYRQDPGQGLRLIYYSQIVNDFQKGDIAEGYSVSREKKESFPLTVTSAQKNPTAFYLCASRFGGAEGETQYFGPGTRLTVL.

This clone occurred many times. The read terminates 3 residues ahead of where the CDR3 ends, so the germline J gene completes it. This rearrangement joins TRBV4-2 to TRBJ1-1, with D maybe TRBD1 (5 bases). Trimming removed 7 bases at V and 4 bases at J, with 19 bases between. From germline, CDR1 is LGHNA and CDR2 YNFKEQ. This CDR3 is built from 15 residues. The CDR3 bases that were read are TGTGCCAGCATGAATGTAGGGGCCGTTGGCACTGAA. It yields the protein CASMNVGAVGTE. The whole CDR3 is CASMNVGAVGTEAFF.

In this sample, this clone turned up many times. The CDR3 end falls 3 residues outside the read, so it is completed with the germline J gene. This sequence joins TRBV20-1 and TRBJ2-1; 12 bases map to TRBD2. Losses at the gene ends were 6 bases for V and 2 bases for J; bases not matched to a gene: 2. Germline CDR1 DFQATT, CDR2 SNEGSKA (reference sequence). This CDR3 comprises 14 residues. Partial CDR3 DNA: TGCAGTGCACGGACTAGCGGGGCCTACAATGAG. Translated, it gives CSARTSGAYNE. The full CDR3 is CSARTSGAYNEQFF.

This clone was observed many times. Coverage ceases 3 residues before the CDR3 finishes, and the germline J gene fills in the end. The chain links TRBV5-1 to TRBJ1-1, with D unclear. CDR1 is SGHRS and CDR2 is YFSETQ in the germline V gene. The germline V and J ends were trimmed by 5 bases and 5 bases, with 13 bases remaining between them. This CDR3 comprises 13 residues. CDR3 bases read: TGCGCCAGCAGTCTGCCCTCGGGGACTGAA. Amino acids: CASSLPSGTE. The entire CDR3 protein reads CASSLPSGTEAFF.

This clone was seen many times. Coverage ceases 3 residues before the CDR3 finishes, and the germline J gene fills in the end. V and J are TRBV29-1 and TRBJ1-1, with 8 bases matching TRBD1. The V segment lost 1 base and the J segment 3 bases; nucleotides outside the gene matches: 1. This CDR3 is built from 13 residues. CDR1 is SQVTM and CDR2 is ANQGSEA in the germline V gene. This CDR3 reads CSVEGQGYTEAFF. The sequenced CDR3 bases are TGCAGCGTTGAAGGACAGGGGTACACTGAA.

This clone was seen at least ten times. The observed sequence ends 3 residues before the CDR3 terminus, with the missing tail filled in from the germline J gene. The gene calls are TRBV5-5 and TRBJ1-2; D perhaps matches TRBD1 (6 bases). CDR3 length: 14 amino acids. Germline V CDR1 and CDR2: SGHKS, YYEKEE (reference sequence). CDR3 sequence: CASSLAGAPRGYTF. The DNA read from the CDR3 is TGTGCCAGCAGCTTGGCAGGGGCCCCCAGAGGC. The complete variable domain, with remaining parts taken from reference TRBV5-5 and TRBJ1-2, reads DAGVTQSPTHLIKTRGQQVTLRCSPISGHKSVSWYQQVLGQGPQFIFQYYEKEERGRGNFPDRFSARQFPNYSSELNVNALLLGDSALYLCASSLAGAPRGYTFGSGTRLTVV.

This clone was detected ten times or more. The sequenced CDR3 bases are TGTGCCAGCAGTGACCCCCGACAGGGGGCAGAGACC. The encoded protein is CASSDPRQGAET. The CDR3 reads in full as CASSDPRQGAETQYF. The rearrangement links TRBV6-1 to TRBJ2-5; 10 bases match TRBD1. The read finishes 3 residues shy of the CDR3 end, and the germline J gene is used to complete it. V lost 3 bases, J lost 4 bases, and 5 bases stayed unmatched. CDR3 length: 15 amino acids. Germline CDR1 and CDR2: MNHNS and SASEGT.

This clone was seen a handful of times. This may arise from a read error, as a much more abundant clone is one base away. The observed sequence ends 3 residues before the CDR3 terminus, with the missing tail filled in from the germline J gene. This rearrangement joins TRBV7-3 to TRBJ2-5; 10 positions match TRBD1. Germline CDR1 SGHTA, CDR2 FQGTGA. The CDR3 length is 14 residues. This CDR3 reads CASSKTGGVDTQYF. The CDR3 bases that were read are TGTGCCAGCAGCAAGACAGGGGGCGTAGATACC.

This clone was seen many times. The read stops 3 residues short of the end of the CDR3; the missing end is completed from the germline J gene. The V and J genes are TRBV19 and TRBJ2-3; 11 bases match TRBD2. V lost 4 bases, J lost 4 bases, and 4 bases stayed unmatched. This CDR3 contains 15 residues. The germline V gene encodes CDR1 LNHDA and CDR2 SQIVND (reference sequence). Incomplete CDR3 DNA: TGTGCCAGTAGTAGAACTAGCGGGGGATCAGATACG. This encodes CASSRTSGGSDT. The full CDR3 reads CASSRTSGGSDTQYF.